These 22 T cell receptor beta chains originate from one sample sequenced in a study of T cells in tuberculosis (dated by TCRdb to about 2018). Library method: the immunoSEQ multiplex PCR assay. The table was pulled from immuneACCESS by TCRdb, which kept in-frame rearrangements only. Such tables lose some clones; where checked, under half of the loss comes from unresolved V genes, and the rest has no known cause. The sample profile shows about 49,000 clones; about 95% of them were found once. Around 1.4% of the sample is taken by the ten largest. Explained via the paper, the time point label denotes: new active TB diagnosis, blood taken before or within 7 days of starting treatment. The source material was PBMCs, sampled at tuberculosis diagnosis. All receptors derive from an adult with tuberculosis.

The chain combines TRBV30 with TRBJ2-7, with D tentatively TRBD1 (5 bases). Trimming took 4 bases from V and 3 from J, leaving 13 bases between them. This CDR3 has 13 residues. Germline V gives CDR1 GTSNPN, CDR2 SVGIG (reference sequence). CDR3 in DNA: TGTGCCTGGACTAAAGACAGATACTACGAGCAGTACTTC. Protein: CAWTKDRYYEQYF.

A single count supports this clone. This chain links TRBV14 with TRBJ2-5, with 7 nucleotides matching TRBD2. The J segment lost 2 bases and the V segment lost 1 base, leaving 7 bases of the junction unmatched. CDR1 and CDR2 from the germline V gene are SGHDN and FVKESK. CDR3 size: 16 residues. This chain's CDR3 is CASSQGPRGVQETQYF. DNA of the CDR3: TGTGCCAGCAGCCAAGGCCCACGGGGGGTGCAAGAGACCCAGTACTTC.

The chain uses TRBV18 and TRBJ2-1, with TRBD2 matching 11 bases. The CDR3 is 15 amino acids. In germline, CDR1 is KGHSH, CDR2 LQKENI. The J segment lost 9 bases and the V segment lost 5 bases, leaving 9 bases of the junction unmatched. The CDR3 sequence: CASSSLSGREAEQFF. DNA of the CDR3: TGTGCCAGCTCATCGCTTAGCGGGAGGGAGGCTGAGCAGTTCTTC.

V gene TRBV7-3 combines with J gene TRBJ2-3, with TRBD2 matching over 7 bases. Germline V lookup: CDR1 SGHTA, CDR2 FQGTGA. The V segment lost 2 bases and the J segment 5 bases; nucleotides outside the gene matches: 4. The CDR3 loop spans 14 amino acids. DNA of the CDR3: TGTGCCAGCAGCTTAGAAGGGAGGGAAGATACGCAGTATTTT. Amino acid sequence: CASSLEGREDTQYF.

This chain uses TRBV7-9 with TRBJ2-3, with D tentatively TRBD2 (7 bases). There are 16 residues in the CDR3. Germline values: CDR1 SEHNR, CDR2 FQNEAQ (reference sequence). The V gene lost 1 base and the J gene lost 4 bases, with 15 bases spanning the gap. CDR3: CASSLGGAGAADTQYF. For the CDR3, the DNA is TGTGCCAGCAGCTTAGGCGGGGCGGGGGCTGCAGATACGCAGTATTTT. The full variable domain, in which reference TRBV7-9 and TRBJ2-3 provide the parts outside the CDR3, is DTGVSQNPRHKITKRGQNVTFRCDPISEHNRLYWYRQTLGQGPEFLTYFQNEAQLEKSRLLSDRFSAERPKGSFSTLEIQRTEQGDSAMYLCASSLGGAGAADTQYFGPGTRLTVL.

This clone was detected only once. The chain recombines TRBV19 with TRBJ1-1; D is undetermined. This CDR3 region has 12 residues. V was clipped by 7 bases and J by 5 bases, with 11 bases between them. Per the germline V gene, CDR1 is LNHDA and CDR2 is SQIVND (reference sequence). The CDR3 DNA is TGTGCCAGTACGAGGTCTTGGACTGAAGCTTTCTTT. This encodes CASTRSWTEAFF.

The V gene is TRBV5-1, the J gene TRBJ2-3, with D possibly matching TRBD1 (5 bases). This CDR3 has 14 residues. Germline lookup yields CDR1 SGHRS and CDR2 YFSETQ. V was pared by 3 bases and J by 0 bases, with 8 bases between. The CDR3 spells CASSWQGSTDTQYF. The CDR3 nucleotides read TGCGCCAGCAGCTGGCAGGGAAGCACAGATACGCAGTATTTT.

The chain joins TRBV6-6 to TRBJ1-5, with TRBD1 matching 10 bases. From germline, CDR1 is MNHNY and CDR2 SVGAGI (reference sequence). Losses at the gene ends were 6 bases for V and 1 base for J; bases not matched to a gene: 3. CDR3 length equals 15 residues. The CDR3, as DNA: TGTGCCAGCAGACCGACAGGGGGCAGCAATCAGCCCCAGCATTTT. Translating it yields CASRPTGGSNQPQHF.

The chain couples TRBV19 to TRBJ1-4; 7 nucleotides align to TRBD1. The CDR3 runs to 13 residues. Trimming took 9 bases from V and 8 from J; bases not matched to a gene: 9. Germline V lookup: CDR1 LNHDA, CDR2 SQIVND (reference sequence). The CDR3 bases are TGTGCCAGCAAGCCTACAGGGGACGAAAAACTGTTTTTT. Protein sequence: CASKPTGDEKLFF. Filled out from reference TRBV19 and TRBJ1-4, the complete variable domain reads DGGITQSPKYLFRKEGQNVTLSCEQNLNHDAMYWYRQDPGQGLRLIYYSQIVNDFQKGDIAEGYSVSREKKESFPLTVTSAQKNPTAFYLCASKPTGDEKLFFGSGTQLSVL.

This rearrangement joins TRBV27 to TRBJ1-2; possible D gene TRBD1, 6 bases. CDR3 length: 13 amino acids. The V and J ends lost 6 bases and 6 bases respectively, with 14 bases between them. The V gene's germline CDR1 is MNHEY and CDR2 SMNVEV (reference sequence). Here the CDR3 reads CASSPGQIDGYTF. CDR3 in DNA: TGTGCCAGCAGCCCCGGACAGATTGATGGCTACACCTTC.

The J gene is TRBJ2-2, the V gene TRBV5-1; the D is unclear. The V end was cut by 0 bases, the J end by 4 bases, with 10 bases between. The CDR3 is 15 residues long. Looked up from germline, CDR1 is SGHRS and CDR2 is YFSETQ. The CDR3 spells CASSLGGSLTGELFF. The CDR3 coding sequence is TGCGCCAGCAGCTTGGGCGGCAGTCTCACCGGGGAGCTGTTTTTT.

The J gene is TRBJ2-5, the V gene TRBV7-3, with TRBD2 matching over 8 bases. Germline V gene sequence: CDR1 SGHTA, CDR2 FQGTGA. The CDR3 runs to 14 residues. Trimming removed 4 bases from V and 7 bases from J; junction bases left unmatched: 8. In nucleotides, the CDR3 is TGTGCCAGCAGCTCAGCGGGAGTGGTCGGGACCCAGTACTTC. Protein product: CASSSAGVVGTQYF. The whole variable domain, filled in from reference TRBV7-3 and TRBJ2-5, reads GAGVSQTPSNKVTEKGKYVELRCDPISGHTALYWYRQSLGQGPEFLIYFQGTGAADDSGLPNDRFFAVRPEGSVSTLKIQRTERGDSAVYLCASSSAGVVGTQYFGPGTRLLVL.

This rearrangement joins TRBV9 to TRBJ2-1; tentative D call: TRBD2 (6 bases). Per germline, CDR1 SGDLS and CDR2 YYNGEE. V was pared by 2 bases and J by 1 base, with 22 bases between. This CDR3 contains 19 residues. The CDR3 region has the DNA TGTGCCAGCAGCGTCTCCCAGGGAGGCCGTGGGGGGTCCTACAATGAGCAGTTCTTC. Protein sequence: CASSVSQGGRGGSYNEQFF.

J is TRBJ1-4 and V is TRBV5-4; a weak D match, TRBD1 (5 bases). The CDR3 runs 15 residues. CDR1 is SGHNT, CDR2 YYREEE, per germline (reference sequence). Trimming pared 0 bases from V and 6 bases from J, leaving 12 bases between. This chain's CDR3 is CASSLGQGMDEKLFF. In DNA, the CDR3 is TGTGCCAGCAGCTTGGGTCAGGGAATGGATGAAAAACTGTTTTTT.

This sequence joins TRBV7-2 and TRBJ2-6; D perhaps matches TRBD2 (5 bases). Germline V gives CDR1 SGHTA, CDR2 FQGNSA. The CDR3 has 18 amino acids. V lost 1 base, J lost 4 bases, and 17 bases lay in between. CDR3 DNA: TGTGCCAGCAGCTTAGGGGCCTTCCCAACTAGGGGGGCCAACGTCCTGACTTTC. Its translation: CASSLGAFPTRGANVLTF.

This chain connects TRBV27 to TRBJ1-2, with D possibly TRBD1 on 5 matching bases. Trimming removed 5 bases at V and 7 bases at J, with 23 bases between. Germline CDR1 and CDR2: MNHEY and SMNVEV (reference sequence). The CDR3 covers 16 residues. CDR3 nucleotides: TGTGCCAGCAGTCCCTCCCCCGGGGGTGGAGGGGTTGGCTACACCTTC. It translates to CASSPSPGGGGVGYTF.

This clone appeared a single time. The CDR3 region is CASSLQGAPNTEAFF. The CDR3 DNA reads TGCGCCAGCAGCCTACAGGGGGCCCCGAACACTGAAGCTTTCTTT. The gene calls are TRBV5-1 and TRBJ1-1; 9 nucleotides agree with TRBD1. In germline, CDR1 is SGHRS, CDR2 YFSETQ. The CDR3 consists of 15 residues. V shed 4 bases and J 1 base; nucleotides not matched to a gene: 5.

The J gene is TRBJ2-3, the V gene TRBV11-3; 9 bases are a match to TRBD1. This CDR3 spans 15 amino acids. The germline CDR1 and CDR2 sequences are SGHNT and YENEEA. Trimming removed 1 base from V and 6 bases from J; junction bases left unmatched: 5. Here the CDR3 DNA reads TGTGCCAGCAGCTTAGGAAGCGGGACAGGGGATACGCAGTATTTT. Protein sequence: CASSLGSGTGDTQYF.

The V and J genes are TRBV19 and TRBJ2-7; 8 nucleotides match TRBD1. Germline V gene lookup returns CDR1 LNHDA and CDR2 SQIVND (reference sequence). This CDR3 is built from 14 residues. J was trimmed by 0 bases and V by 6 bases; bases with no gene match: 4. The CDR3 region has the DNA TGTGCCAGTAGCGGGGACAGGAGCTCCTACGAGCAGTACTTC. Residues: CASSGDRSSYEQYF.

The chain recombines TRBV28 with TRBJ1-3, with 7 bases lining up with TRBD1. Germline V CDR1 and CDR2: MDHEN, SYDVKM. J lost 0 bases, V lost 6 bases, and 5 bases had no gene match. This CDR3 has 15 residues. CDR3 amino acids: CASSPWTGSGNTIYF. The DNA for the CDR3 is TGTGCCAGCAGCCCTTGGACAGGCTCTGGAAACACCATATATTTT.

This rearrangement joins TRBV30 to TRBJ1-2; TRBD1 might be the D (5 bases). Germline V gene data show CDR1 as GTSNPN and CDR2 as SVGIG (reference sequence). CDR3 length equals 14 residues. Deletions cut 0 bases from V and 7 bases from J, with 15 bases between. CDR3 residues: CAWSVPRERGGYTF. The CDR3 nucleotides read TGTGCCTGGAGTGTACCCAGGGAAAGAGGTGGCTACACCTTC.

The chain joins TRBV30 to TRBJ1-1; TRBD1 is a possible D gene (5 bases). Germline V gives CDR1 GTSNPN, CDR2 SVGIG (reference sequence). The CDR3 spans 14 residues. Trimming removed 0 bases from V and 10 bases from J, with 18 bases in between. The CDR3 loop reads CAWSVARVRGAAFF. The CDR3 nucleotides read TGTGCCTGGAGTGTAGCTCGTGTTAGGGGCGCAGCTTTCTTT.